What follows describes a single T cell receptor (beta chain). Antigen: not known. The naive CD8 subset, CD45RO-negative cells positively selected for CCR7, excluded terminally differentiated effector memory CD45RA+ cells. Researchers ran the assay at a deep level. Repertoires were generated with immunoSEQ multiplex PCR, while TCRdb's copy carries only in-frame clones and drops some. The sample has 2 million to 2.5 million clones, approximately 94% seen once. Germline CDR1 is MNHEY and CDR2 is SVGAGI. The ends were cut back, 4 bases at V and 1 base at J, with 10 bases in the middle. The CDR3 covers 14 residues. This entry belongs to a study of shared clonotypes between healthy human individuals. General study points: Sequencing of the sorted subsets was shown by rarefaction to be incomplete despite large depth.

The gene calls are TRBV6-5 and TRBJ1-1; D not resolved. Sequencing was performed on naive CD8+ T cells sorted from blood. The receptor's source is a man aged 18 to 29 in good health. CDR3 loop: CASSSVMGNTEAFF. DNA for the CDR3: TGTGCCAGCAGTTCCGTTATGGGGAACACTGAAGCTTTCTTT.